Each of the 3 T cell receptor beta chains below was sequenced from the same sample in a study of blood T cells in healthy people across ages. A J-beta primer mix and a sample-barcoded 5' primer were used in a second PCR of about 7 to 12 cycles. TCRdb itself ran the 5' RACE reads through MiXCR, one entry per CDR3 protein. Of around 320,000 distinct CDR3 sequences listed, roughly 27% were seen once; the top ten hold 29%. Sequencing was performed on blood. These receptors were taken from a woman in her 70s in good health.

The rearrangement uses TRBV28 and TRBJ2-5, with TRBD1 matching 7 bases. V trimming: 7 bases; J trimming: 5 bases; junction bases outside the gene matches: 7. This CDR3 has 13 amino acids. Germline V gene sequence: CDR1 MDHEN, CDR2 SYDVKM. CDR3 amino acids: CASNQDRAETQYF. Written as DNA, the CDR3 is TGTGCCAGCAATCAAGACAGGGCGGAGACCCAGTACTTC.

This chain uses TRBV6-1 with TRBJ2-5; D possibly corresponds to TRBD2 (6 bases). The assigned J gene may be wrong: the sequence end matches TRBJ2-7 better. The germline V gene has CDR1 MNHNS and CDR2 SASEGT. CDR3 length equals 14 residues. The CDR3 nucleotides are TGTGCCAGCGGCCTCCCTAGCGCCAGCTACGAGCAGTACTTC. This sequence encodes CASGLPSASYEQYF.

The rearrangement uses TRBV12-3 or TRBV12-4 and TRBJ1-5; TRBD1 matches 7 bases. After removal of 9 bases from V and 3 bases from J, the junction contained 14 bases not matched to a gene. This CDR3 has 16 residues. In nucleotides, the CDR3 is TGTGCCAGAAGTCCGCAGGGGGGAGAGATCAATCAGCCCCAGCATTTT. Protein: CARSPQGGEINQPQHF.